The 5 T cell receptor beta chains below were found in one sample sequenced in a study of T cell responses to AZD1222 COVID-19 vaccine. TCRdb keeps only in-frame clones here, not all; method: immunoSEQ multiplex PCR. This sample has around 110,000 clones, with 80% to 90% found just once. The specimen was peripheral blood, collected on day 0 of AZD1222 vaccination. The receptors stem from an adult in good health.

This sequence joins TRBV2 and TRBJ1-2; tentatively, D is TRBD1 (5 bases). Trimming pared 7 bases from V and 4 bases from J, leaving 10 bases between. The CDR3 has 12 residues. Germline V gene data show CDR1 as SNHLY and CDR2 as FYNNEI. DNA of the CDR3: TGTGCCAGCACCGGGACTAGCTATGGCTACACCTTC. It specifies CASTGTSYGYTF.

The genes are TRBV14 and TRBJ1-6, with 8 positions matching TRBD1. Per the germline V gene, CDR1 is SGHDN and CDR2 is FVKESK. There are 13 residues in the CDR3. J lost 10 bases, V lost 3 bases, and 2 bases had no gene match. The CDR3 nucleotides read TGTGCCAGCAGCCAGGACAGGGTATCACCCCTCCACTTT. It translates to CASSQDRVSPLHF. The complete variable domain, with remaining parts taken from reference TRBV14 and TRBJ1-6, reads EAGVTQFPSHSVIEKGQTVTLRCDPISGHDNLYWYRRVMGKEIKFLLHFVKESKQDESGMPNNRFLAERTGGTYSTLKVQPAELEDSGVYFCASSQDRVSPLHFGNGTRLTVT.

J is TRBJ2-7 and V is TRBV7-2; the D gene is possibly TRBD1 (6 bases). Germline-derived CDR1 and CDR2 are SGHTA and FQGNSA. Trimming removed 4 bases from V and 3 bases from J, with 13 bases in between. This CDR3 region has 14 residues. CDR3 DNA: TGTGCCAGCAGCTCCTATTTAGGGGGCTACGAGCAGTACTTC. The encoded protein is CASSSYLGGYEQYF.

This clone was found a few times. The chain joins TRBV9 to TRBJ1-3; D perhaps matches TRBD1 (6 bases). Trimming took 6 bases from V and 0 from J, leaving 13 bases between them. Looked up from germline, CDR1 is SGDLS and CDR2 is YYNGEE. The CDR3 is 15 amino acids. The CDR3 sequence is CASTGALNSGNTIYF. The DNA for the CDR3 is TGTGCCAGCACAGGGGCGCTCAACTCTGGAAACACCATATATTTT. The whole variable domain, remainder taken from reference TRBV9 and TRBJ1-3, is DSGVTQTPKHLITATGQRVTLRCSPRSGDLSVYWYQQSLDQGLQFLIQYYNGEERAKGNILERFSAQQFPDLHSELNLSSLELGDSALYFCASTGALNSGNTIYFGEGSWLTVV.

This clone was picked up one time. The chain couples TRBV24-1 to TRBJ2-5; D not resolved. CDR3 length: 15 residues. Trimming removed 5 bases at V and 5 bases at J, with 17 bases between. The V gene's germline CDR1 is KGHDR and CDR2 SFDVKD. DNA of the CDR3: TGTGCCACCAGTGGTAAAGGGATAAGTGGGGAGACCCAGTACTTC. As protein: CATSGKGISGETQYF.